This is a list of T cell receptor beta chains from one sample in a study of shared clonotypes between healthy human individuals. Sequencing used immunoSEQ multiplex PCR; TCRdb keeps in-frame clones, though not all of them. Of some 1,900,000 clones in the sample, over 85% were seen once. The specimen sequenced was naive CD8+ T cells sorted from blood. The receptor source for this set is a man between 18 and 29 years old in good health. Each CDR3 is given without its conserved first and last residue. A D gene is named only where the DNA matches it firmly. A row's size may be missing; if present it is once, few, many or a size class.

TRBJ2-2 | . | many | TRBV9 | ASSPNTGELF
TRBJ2-1 | TRBD2 | . | TRBV7-9 | ASSLVFGLAVNEQF
TRBJ1-1 | . | . | TRBV6-1 | AILETGSMNTEAF
TRBJ1-2 | TRBD1 | . | TRBV6-1 | ASSKTGGANYGYT
TRBJ2-3 | TRBD2 | . | TRBV27 | ASNLAGKLSTDTQY
TRBJ1-1 | TRBD1 | . | TRBV19 | ASSLFPGGRTEAF
TRBJ1-5 | . | . | TRBV19 | ASSIGDLVNQPQH
TRBJ2-7 | . | once | TRBV6-6 | ASGGSYGDYEQY
TRBJ1-2 | TRBD1 | few | TRBV7-9 | ASSLTGQGGNYGYT
TRBJ2-7 | TRBD1 | . | TRBV6-5 | ASNPTGFIYEQY
TRBJ1-1 | . | . | TRBV4-2 | ASSQLGSSNTEAF
TRBJ1-1 | . | . | TRBV9 | ASSPDPGAIGTEAF
TRBJ1-1 | . | . | TRBV5-5 | ASSLGIGGMNTEAF
TRBJ2-1 | TRBD1 | . | TRBV9 | ASSVDTGGRNEQF
TRBJ2-7 | TRBD1 | . | TRBV2 | ASPGQGASEQY
TRBJ2-3 | TRBD2 | . | TRBV29-1 | SVGGLTSGAPTDTQY
TRBJ1-3 | TRBD1 | . | TRBV6-5 | ASSLGTGGNTIY
TRBJ2-3 | TRBD2 | . | TRBV27 | ASSLTGGVADTQY
TRBJ2-5 | . | . | TRBV27 | ASSSAGEQETQY
TRBJ1-6 | TRBD1 | few | TRBV5-1 | ASSSAGTGKSPLH
TRBJ2-7 | TRBD2 | . | TRBV7-8 | ASSPETSGGPYEQY
TRBJ2-6 | TRBD2 | . | TRBV7-9 | ASSLSGGNGANVLT
TRBJ2-7 | . | . | TRBV10-1 | ASSEFITYEQY
TRBJ2-6 | . | . | TRBV6-1 | ASRGWEANVLT
TRBJ2-7 | . | . | TRBV5-1 | ASSLGATSSYEQY
TRBJ1-2 | . | . | TRBV2 | ASSGGYGYT
TRBJ1-1 | TRBD1 | . | TRBV6-5 | ASSYSGQGNTEAF
TRBJ1-5 | TRBD1 | . | TRBV6-1 | ASSRDREWQPQH
TRBJ2-1 | TRBD2 | . | TRBV7-6 | ASRIPPASGYNEQF
TRBJ1-1 | . | once | TRBV7-9 | ASSWGTEAF
TRBJ2-3 | . | . | TRBV10-2 | ASSESGAEVDTQY
TRBJ2-5 | . | . | TRBV5-4 | ASSLDLGGLQETQY
TRBJ2-3 | . | . | TRBV10-3 | ATYSESTDTQY
TRBJ1-2 | TRBD1 | . | TRBV28 | ASSRQGENYGYT
TRBJ2-2 | . | . | TRBV7-9 | ASSLGSGELF
TRBJ2-7 | . | . | TRBV9 | ASSPGAAAYEQY
TRBJ2-7 | . | once | TRBV7-9 | ASSSTDSYEQY
TRBJ2-5 | TRBD2 | . | TRBV13 | ASSQRRGGQETQY
TRBJ1-1 | . | . | TRBV28 | ASSHPKEREAF
TRBJ2-5 | . | . | TRBV27 | ASRWGLQETQY
TRBJ2-1 | . | . | TRBV5-6 | ASSTDVYNEQF
TRBJ2-1 | . | . | TRBV19 | ASRSYNEQF